Listed below are T cell receptor beta chains from one sample, sequenced in a study of vaccination and CD4 T cells after COVID-19. TCRdb re-called the PCR reads through MiXCR, storing one row per CDR3 protein. The sample includes 6,500 to 8,000 distinct CDR3 sequences, roughly a third seen only once; the top ten take around 36%. No antigen has been identified for these receptors. Sequenced input: CD4+ T cells from blood, cultured in vitro. The receptors originated from a human donor in good health. The CDR3 runs from the conserved cysteine through the conserved F or W. A D gene is named only where the DNA matches it firmly. The size entry is marked missing in some rows and otherwise reads once, few, many or a size class.

abundance,v_gene,j_gene,d_gene,CDR3nt,CDR3aa
few,TRBV7-9,TRBJ1-5,-,TGTGCCAGCAGCATAGACACGTCTAGCAATCAGCCCCAGCATTTT,CASSIDTSSNQPQHF
-,TRBV23-1,TRBJ2-3,-,TGCGCCAGCAGTCAGCTAAGGGGTAGAGCAGATACGCAGTATTTT,CASSQLRGRADTQYF
-,TRBV5-6,TRBJ2-5,-,TGTGCCAGCAGCTTGACCGTCAGGGTAACAGAGACCCAGTACTTC,CASSLTVRVTETQYF
few,TRBV7-2,TRBJ2-1,TRBD1,TGTGCCAGCAGCCGGACCGGGACAGGGTGGAATGAGCAGTTCTTC,CASSRTGTGWNEQFF
-,TRBV7-9,TRBJ1-5,-,TGTGCCAGCAGCGACATACCAAATCAGCCCCAGCATTTT,CASSDIPNQPQHF
-,TRBV11-1,TRBJ1-2,TRBD1,TGTGCCAGCAGCAGCCGGGACAGGGTGGCTGGCTACACCTTC,CASSSRDRVAGYTF
-,TRBV7-2,TRBJ1-2,-,TGTGCCAGCAGCTTTAGGATAGATGACGGCTACACCTTC,CASSFRIDDGYTF
few,TRBV27,TRBJ2-3,-,TGTGCCAGCAGTTTCCAGGCAGGAGATACGCAGTATTTT,CASSFQAGDTQYF
-,TRBV7-9,TRBJ2-7,TRBD1,TGTGCCAGCAGTCAGACAGGGTTTACCGCCAACGAGCAGTACTTC,CASSQTGFTANEQYF
few,TRBV11-3,TRBJ2-5,-,TGTGCCAGCAGCCTAGGCGGGGTCCAAGAGACCCAGTACTTC,CASSLGGVQETQYF
few,TRBV27,TRBJ2-1,TRBD2,TGTGCCACCCAACTAGCGGGAGTCGGGAATGAGCAGTTCTTC,CATQLAGVGNEQFF
-,TRBV9,TRBJ1-1,-,TGTGCCAGCAGCGTAGGGAGCAGGGTTGAAAACACTGAAGCTTTCTTT,CASSVGSRVENTEAFF
once,TRBV5-4,TRBJ1-2,-,TGTGCCAGCAGCTTGGAGGACCGTGGCTATGGCTACACCTTC,CASSLEDRGYGYTF
-,TRBV20-1,TRBJ2-7,-,TGCAGTGCTAGAGCCGCGGGCCCTCTCTACGAGCAGTACTTC,CSARAAGPLYEQYF
-,TRBV5-5,TRBJ1-1,TRBD1,TGTGCCAGCAGCTTGTACCCGACAGGGGTGGGCACTGAAGCTTTCTTT,CASSLYPTGVGTEAFF
-,TRBV18,TRBJ2-3,TRBD1,TGTGCCAGCTCATGGGACAGATCTAGCACAGATACGCAGTATTTT,CASSWDRSSTDTQYF
few,TRBV7-9,TRBJ1-1,-,TGTGCCAGCAGCTTAGCGACGCAGTTCCGAACTGAAGCTTTCTTT,CASSLATQFRTEAFF
-,TRBV2,TRBJ2-2,-,TGTGCCAGCAGTGTGGACACCGGGGAGCTGTTTTTT,CASSVDTGELFF
-,TRBV20-1,TRBJ2-5,TRBD2,TGCAGTGCTGGAGCGGGAGTGGGGGCAGAGACCCAGTACTTC,CSAGAGVGAETQYF
-,TRBV11-1,TRBJ2-3,-,TGTGCCAGCAGTGACAGCCCTAGCACAGATACGCAGTATTTT,CASSDSPSTDTQYF
-,TRBV7-2,TRBJ1-5,TRBD1,TGTGCCAGCAGCTTAAGACAGGGGGATCAGCCCCAGCATTTT,CASSLRQGDQPQHF
few,TRBV4-3,TRBJ1-1,-,TGCGCCAGCAGTATGACTGGGAACACTGAAGCTTTCTTT,CASSMTGNTEAFF
-,TRBV7-2,TRBJ1-4,-,TGTGCCAGCAGCTCCGGAACTAACCATGAAAAACTGTTTTTT,CASSSGTNHEKLFF
few,TRBV7-2,TRBJ2-3,-,TGTGCCAGCAGCCCCGGAAGAGGTGGGGTGTTTCAAGATACGCAGTATTTT,CASSPGRGGVFQDTQYF
-,TRBV20-1,TRBJ2-7,TRBD2,TGCAGTGCTGGCGGCCCGGGGGGGTCCGAGCAGTACTTC,CSAGGPGGSEQYF
-,TRBV5-1,TRBJ2-3,TRBD1,TGCGCCAGCGGACAGGCAGAGTTCCGCACAGATACGCAGTATTTT,CASGQAEFRTDTQYF
-,TRBV28,TRBJ2-4,-,TGTGCCAGCAGTGCGCCCGGAGCGTCCAAAAACATTCAGTACTTC,CASSAPGASKNIQYF
-,TRBV28,TRBJ1-1,TRBD1,TGTGCCAGCAGTCTAGGAGCCTGGGACAGCCCAAGTGAAGCTTTCTTT,CASSLGAWDSPSEAFF
few,TRBV19,TRBJ2-1,TRBD2,TGTGCCAGTACCCCCTCAGCTAGCGGGAGGAATGAGCAGTTCTTC,CASTPSASGRNEQFF
few,TRBV6-1,TRBJ2-7,-,TGTGCCAGCAGCCTTACGGCTGGCGGGGGCCGCTACTACGAGCAGTACTTC,CASSLTAGGGRYYEQYF
-,TRBV24-1,TRBJ2-3,-,TGTGCCACCAGTGATTTGCAGGGAGACACAGATACGCAGTATTTT,CATSDLQGDTDTQYF
-,TRBV9,TRBJ2-1,TRBD2,TGTGCCAGCAGCCCCCGGACTAGCAGCGATGAGCAGTTCTTC,CASSPRTSSDEQFF
-,TRBV21-1,TRBJ2-1,-,TGTGCCAGCATTATAGGACATTACAATGAGCAGTTCTTC,CASIIGHYNEQFF
-,TRBV4-1,TRBJ2-5,TRBD2,TGCGCCAGCAGCCCCAGGGGGCTAGCGGGAGAGGAGACCCAGTACTTC,CASSPRGLAGEETQYF
-,TRBV2,TRBJ2-7,-,TGTGCCAGCAGTGGGGGGCCCTACGAGCAGTACTTC,CASSGGPYEQYF
-,TRBV7-8,TRBJ2-7,TRBD1,TGTGCCAGCAGCTTACGAGCCGACAGGGGGGTCTCCTACGAGCAGTACTTC,CASSLRADRGVSYEQYF
few,TRBV23-1,TRBJ2-1,-,TGCGCCAGCAGTCTAGCCCTAAACTACAATGAGCAGTTCTTC,CASSLALNYNEQFF
few,TRBV10-3,TRBJ2-7,TRBD1,TGTGCCATCAGTGTGCAACAGGGGGCCTACGAGCAGTACTTC,CAISVQQGAYEQYF
-,TRBV20-1,TRBJ2-7,TRBD2,TGCAGTGCTGACGGACTAGCGGGAAGCTACGAGCAGTACTTC,CSADGLAGSYEQYF
-,TRBV18,TRBJ1-5,TRBD1,TGTGCCAGCTCATACCAGGGGGCGGTGGGTCAGCCCCAGCATTTT,CASSYQGAVGQPQHF
medium-sized,TRBV20-1,TRBJ1-1,-,TGCAGTGCTAGAGATCCGGGGAGGAACACTGAAGCTTTCTTT,CSARDPGRNTEAFF
-,TRBV27,TRBJ2-7,TRBD1,TGTGCCAGCAGCCCAGACAGGGCCTACGAGCAGTACTTC,CASSPDRAYEQYF
-,TRBV4-3,TRBJ2-3,TRBD2,TGCGCCAGCAGCCAAGATGGGGCGGGAGGTCGCACAGATACGCAGTATTTT,CASSQDGAGGRTDTQYF
few,TRBV10-3,TRBJ1-5,TRBD1,TGTGCCATCAGTCGACAGGGTAGCAATCAGCCCCAGCATTTT,CAISRQGSNQPQHF
-,TRBV20-1,TRBJ2-1,-,TGCAGTGCCCCTAGATCCTCCTTCTACAATGAGCAGTTCTTC,CSAPRSSFYNEQFF
once,TRBV27,TRBJ2-5,TRBD2,TGTGCCAGCAGTCCCAAGAGGCGGGAGGGCCAAGAGACCCAGTACTTC,CASSPKRREGQETQYF
-,TRBV11-2,TRBJ1-2,-,TGTGCCAGCAGCTTACTGGGGGCCCATCTCGATGGCTACACCTTC,CASSLLGAHLDGYTF
-,TRBV10-2,TRBJ2-1,TRBD2,TGCGCCGTAACGACTAGCGACTACAATGAGCAGTTCTTC,CAVTTSDYNEQFF
few,TRBV7-2,TRBJ2-7,-,TGTGCCAGCAGCTATGTGGCGGGTTCCTACGAGCAGTACTTC,CASSYVAGSYEQYF
-,TRBV28,TRBJ1-2,-,TGTGCCAGCAGTGTAGGAGGGTGGGATGGCTACACCTTC,CASSVGGWDGYTF
once,TRBV19,TRBJ1-1,-,TGTGCCAGTCGAGAGTGGGCCAGGGAGATTACTGAAGCTTTCTTT,CASREWAREITEAFF
-,TRBV6-5,TRBJ1-3,-,TGTGCCAGCAGTTACTCTCAGTACTCTGGAAACACCATATATTTT,CASSYSQYSGNTIYF
few,TRBV4-3,TRBJ1-6,-,TGCGCCAGCAGCCACGGGAGGTCACCCCTCCACTTT,CASSHGRSPLHF
few,TRBV20-1,TRBJ1-1,-,TGCAGTGCTAGAAAGAGGGGCGGCACTGAAGCTTTCTTT,CSARKRGGTEAFF
-,TRBV19,TRBJ2-7,TRBD1,TGTGCCAGTTCGGACAGGTCATACGAGCAGTACTTC,CASSDRSYEQYF
few,TRBV27,TRBJ2-1,-,TGTGCCAGCAGTAACCCCTGGGGAATTTACAATGAGCAGTTCTTC,CASSNPWGIYNEQFF
few,TRBV27,TRBJ1-1,TRBD1,TGTGCCGTTCACCGGGACAGAAGTCGAACTGAAGCTTTCTTT,CAVHRDRSRTEAFF
few,TRBV28,TRBJ1-6,TRBD1,TGTGCCAGCAGTCCCCGGGACAGGACGTTACCCCTCCACTTT,CASSPRDRTLPLHF
-,TRBV7-3,TRBJ1-5,-,TGTGCCAGCACTCACTCGACACTTGTTAATCAGCCCCAGCATTTT,CASTHSTLVNQPQHF
-,TRBV6-7,TRBJ2-7,-,TGTGCCAGCAGTTCGGGGGGCTACGAGGATTTTGGGGGGGAGCAGTACTTC,CASSSGGYEDFGGEQYF